Below are 25 T cell receptor beta chains sequenced from a single sample in a study of T cells in Graves' hyperthyroidism and ophthalmopathy. RNA transcripts provided the source from which TCR beta CDR3 regions were amplified. TCR CDR3 underwent first-round RT-PCR with the HTBI primer set. TCRdb passed the multiplex PCR reads through MiXCR, listing each CDR3 protein once. The table shows 250,000 to 400,000 distinct CDR3 sequences, with roughly an eighth occurring only once. The sample taken for sequencing was blood. The receptors here all came from a woman aged 40 to 50 with Graves' ophthalmopathy.

This clonotype was detected a few times. Sequence at one end of the junction differs from germline and may be a read error. The CDR3 DNA is TGTGCCAGCAGTTACTCAGGCGGAATCTACAGTGAGCAGTTCTTC. Translating it yields CASSYSGGIYSEQFF. The rearrangement joins TRBV6-2 or TRBV6-3 to TRBJ2-1; no clear D. Germline lookup yields CDR1 MNHEY and CDR2 SVGEGT. The CDR3 extends over 15 amino acids.

This clonotype was seen a few times. A much bigger clone sits one base away, suggesting this may be a read error. Written as DNA, the CDR3 is TGCAGTGCTAGATCGCCTGTCCTTTCAGCGGGCGCCTACAATGTGCAGTTCTTC. Translation gives CSARSPVLSAGAYNVQFF. This chain links TRBV20-1 with TRBJ2-1; maybe TRBD2 (6 bases). This CDR3 has 18 residues. Germline assignment: CDR1 DFQATT and CDR2 SNEGSKA (reference sequence).

The chain recombines TRBV24-1 with TRBJ1-6; D is undetermined. Germline CDR1 and CDR2: KGHDR and SFDVKD. The V and J ends lost 11 bases and 3 bases respectively, with 13 bases between them. The CDR3 has 14 amino acids. In DNA, the CDR3 is TGTGCCATCTCCGACGGTAACTATAATTCACCCCTCCACTTT. It encodes CAISDGNYNSPLHF.

In its sample, this clonotype was seen many times. The V gene is TRBV20-1, the J gene TRBJ2-1; D is possibly TRBD1 or TRBD2 (6 bases each). In germline, CDR1 is DFQATT, CDR2 SNEGSKA (reference sequence). CDR3 size: 20 residues. V was cut by 3 bases and J by 0 bases, with 27 bases left in between. CDR3 bases: TGCAGTGCTAGGAGGGGACTTACAGGGTACTTCGAGAGCTCCTACAATGAGCAGTTCTTC. Its protein product is CSARRGLTGYFESSYNEQFF.

This clonotype appeared many times. The J gene is TRBJ1-6, the V gene TRBV6-1, with D unclear. The V and J ends lost 2 bases and 6 bases respectively, with 17 bases between them. This CDR3 region has 17 residues. Germline lookup yields CDR1 MNHNS and CDR2 SASEGT. The CDR3 sequence: CASSETPGPAPNSPLHF. CDR3 in DNA: TGTGCCAGCAGTGAAACTCCCGGGCCAGCTCCTAATTCACCCCTCCACTTT.

Note on this clonotype: Being one base from a much bigger clone, this may be a read error. V and J are TRBV7-2 and TRBJ1-2; TRBD1 aligns across 8 bases. The CDR3 loop spans 13 amino acids. The V gene's germline CDR1 is SGHTA and CDR2 FQGNSA. The CDR3 here is CVSSLGQGAFYTF. The CDR3 DNA reads TGTGTCAGCAGCTTAGGGCAGGGGGCGTTTTACACCTTC.

This clonotype showed up many times. The V call is TRBV10-3, the J call TRBJ1-2, with D unclear. This CDR3 has 13 amino acids. The V end was cut by 3 bases, the J end by 6 bases, with 11 bases between. CDR1 ENHRY and CDR2 SYGVKD come from the germline V gene. The CDR3 DNA follows: TGTGCCATCAGTGAAGGGCCACCCCATGGCTACACCTTC. Residues: CAISEGPPHGYTF.

This clonotype was detected many times. The J gene is TRBJ2-1, the V gene TRBV11-2; 8 positions agree with TRBD2. The CDR3 has 14 amino acids. Germline lookup yields CDR1 SGHAT and CDR2 FQNNGV. The junction had 4 bases not matched to a gene; V was cut back by 3 bases and J by 6 bases. The CDR3 DNA sequence: TGTGCCAGCAGCTTTAGGACTAGCAGCAATGAGCAGTTCTTC. It yields the protein CASSFRTSSNEQFF.

In this sample, this clonotype turned up many times. The V and J genes are TRBV20-1 and TRBJ2-3, with D perhaps matching TRBD1 (5 bases). Deletions cut 1 base from V and 2 bases from J, with 10 bases between. The V gene's germline CDR1 is DFQATT and CDR2 SNEGSKA (reference sequence). The CDR3 consists of 14 residues. The CDR3 bases are TGCAGTGCTAGAGCGAACAGGCCCACAGATACGCAGTATTTT. Its translation: CSARANRPTDTQYF.

The chain couples TRBV9 to TRBJ1-4; unclear D gene. The CDR3 extends over 14 amino acids. Looked up from germline, CDR1 is SGDLS and CDR2 is YYNGEE. V was cut by 4 bases and J by 8 bases, with 15 bases left in between. The CDR3, as DNA: TGTGCCAGCAGCCCAACGAACTTAGCAGAAAAACTGTTTTTT. It translates to CASSPTNLAEKLFF.

The gene calls are TRBV7-8 and TRBJ1-6, with unresolved D. Per the germline V gene, CDR1 is SGHVS and CDR2 is FQNEAQ. The CDR3 is 12 amino acids. Deletions cut 4 bases from V and 6 bases from J, with 4 bases between. The CDR3 region has the DNA TGTGCCAGCAGCTGGGCTAATTCACCCCTCCACTTT. This codes for CASSWANSPLHF. The whole variable domain, filled in from reference TRBV7-8 and TRBJ1-6, reads GAGVSQSPRYKVAKRGQDVALRCDPISGHVSLFWYQQALGQGPEFLTYFQNEAQLDKSGLPSDRFFAERPEGSVSTLKIQRTQQEDSAVYLCASSWANSPLHFGNGTRLTVT.

Details on this clonotype: A much larger clone lies a single base off, so this may be a read error. V usage is TRBV2 and J usage is TRBJ2-2, with TRBD2 identical over 12 bases. The junction had 9 bases not matched to a gene; V was cut back by 4 bases and J by 0 bases. The CDR3 is made up of 19 amino acids. CDR1 SNHLY and CDR2 FYNNEI come from the germline V gene. In DNA, the CDR3 is TGTGCCAGCAGTGCAACTAAAGGACTAGCGGGACCGAACACCGGGGAGCTGTTTTTT. This encodes CASSATKGLAGPNTGELFF.

The V gene is TRBV5-1, the J gene TRBJ2-3; D perhaps matches TRBD2 (6 bases). The germline V and J ends were trimmed by 0 bases and 2 bases, with 13 bases remaining between them. This CDR3 contains 16 residues. In germline, CDR1 is SGHRS, CDR2 YFSETQ. The CDR3 DNA is TGCGCCAGCAGCTTGGGGAGTAGCGGTTACACAGATACGCAGTATTTT. Translating gives CASSLGSSGYTDTQYF.

Ten or more counts support this clonotype. The chain couples TRBV20-1 to TRBJ2-2, with 9 bases lining up with TRBD2. Germline trimming cut 3 bases from V and 3 bases from J; bases unmatched to any gene: 5. The CDR3 is made up of 15 amino acids. Germline V gene data show CDR1 as DFQATT and CDR2 as SNEGSKA (reference sequence). The CDR3 coding sequence is TGCAGTGCTAGTCGGCGGGGGGGCTACACCGGGGAGCTGTTTTTT. This codes for CSASRRGGYTGELFF.

This clonotype was seen at least ten times. The V and J genes are TRBV28 and TRBJ1-1; the D gene is possibly TRBD1 (6 bases). CDR1 and CDR2 from the germline V gene are MDHEN and SYDVKM. Trimming stripped 6 bases from V and 1 base from J, with 9 bases between. The CDR3 spans 13 residues. The DNA for the CDR3 is TGTGCCAGCAGATGGGACACGAACACTGAAGCTTTCTTT. It specifies CASRWDTNTEAFF.

This clonotype was seen only a few times. The genes are TRBV3-1 and TRBJ2-7, with TRBD2 identical over 7 bases. Trimming took 1 base from V and 3 from J; bases not matched to a gene: 6. Germline lookup yields CDR1 LGHDT and CDR2 YNNKEL (reference sequence). The CDR3 sequence is 15 residues long. The CDR3 loop is CASSQVSSGVYEQYF. CDR3 coding DNA: TGTGCCAGCAGCCAAGTCTCCAGCGGGGTCTACGAGCAGTACTTC.

The chain has TRBV5-1 and TRBJ1-1, with 10 bases matching TRBD1. Germline V gene data show CDR1 as SGHRS and CDR2 as YFSETQ. CDR3 length: 16 amino acids. J gave up 5 bases and V 4 bases, and 11 bases lay outside the gene matches. CDR3 DNA sequence: TGCGCCAGCAGCCGGCTATCGACAGGGGGCTGGACTGAAGCTTTCTTT. Its protein product is CASSRLSTGGWTEAFF.

This clonotype turned up a few times. This chain joins TRBV30 and TRBJ1-2; the match to TRBD1 covers 12 bases. Germline CDR1 reads GTSNPN; CDR2 reads SVGIG (reference sequence). The CDR3 extends over 14 amino acids. V lost 4 bases to trimming and J lost 7 bases; unmatched junction nucleotides: 7. The CDR3 region is CAWNGGQGAVGYTF. Here the CDR3 DNA reads TGTGCCTGGAATGGGGGACAGGGGGCTGTTGGCTACACCTTC.

The chain employs TRBV6-1 and TRBJ2-4, with D perhaps matching TRBD1 or TRBD2 (5 bases each). There are 14 residues in the CDR3. Trimming cost V 4 bases and J 1 base, with 8 bases left between them. Germline V gene data show CDR1 as MNHNS and CDR2 as SASEGT. The CDR3 DNA reads TGTGCCAGCAGTGGTTGGGGGGCCAAAAACATTCAGTACTTC. Its translation: CASSGWGAKNIQYF.

This clonotype showed up many times. This sequence joins TRBV12-5 and TRBJ1-1; no reliable D call. V shed 6 bases and J shed 2 bases, with 10 bases lying between them. Looked up from germline, CDR1 is LGHNT and CDR2 is FRNRAP. This CDR3 contains 13 residues. CDR3 residues: CASGRAENTEAFF. CDR3 DNA: TGTGCTAGTGGCCGGGCCGAAAACACTGAAGCTTTCTTT.

This clonotype was recorded at least ten times. The rearrangement joins TRBV10-3 to TRBJ1-5, with D unresolved. V gave up 3 bases and J gave up 7 bases, with 10 bases separating them. Per the germline V gene, CDR1 is ENHRY and CDR2 is SYGVKD. This CDR3 region has 13 residues. The CDR3 DNA reads as TGTGCCATCAGTGAAAACAAAAAACAGCCCCAGCATTTT. This sequence encodes CAISENKKQPQHF.

This clonotype was counted many times. The V and J genes are TRBV6-1 and TRBJ1-1; D is ambiguous. The CDR3 is 11 amino acids. Trimming took 8 bases from V and 4 from J, leaving 8 bases between them. In germline, CDR1 is MNHNS, CDR2 SASEGT. The CDR3 here is CASEGSTEAFF. In nucleotides, the CDR3 is TGTGCCAGCGAGGGAAGCACTGAAGCTTTCTTT.

This clonotype was detected only a few times. The CDR3 is CASSHQTGMLGGYTF. CDR3 sequence (DNA): TGTGCCAGCAGTCACCAGACAGGGATGCTGGGGGGCTACACCTTC. This chain uses TRBV6-5 with TRBJ1-2, with 7 bases aligning to TRBD1. Per the germline V gene, CDR1 is MNHEY and CDR2 is SVGAGI. Trimming took 5 bases from V and 8 from J; bases not matched to a gene: 14. CDR3 size: 15 residues.

This clonotype has at least ten counts. The chain recombines TRBV20-1 with TRBJ2-1, with D unclear. Germline CDR1 reads DFQATT; CDR2 reads SNEGSKA (reference sequence). There are 14 residues in the CDR3. V was pared by 3 bases and J by 3 bases, with 12 bases between. As DNA, the CDR3 is TGCAGTGCTAGCCGGGCCCTCGGCTACAATGAGCAGTTCTTC. Encoded protein: CSASRALGYNEQFF.

Many counts were recorded for this clonotype. V usage is TRBV27 and J usage is TRBJ2-1; D remains ambiguous. The CDR3 totals 14 residues. With 4 bases removed from V and 8 bases from J, the gap between germline ends came to 15 bases. Germline CDR1 and CDR2: MNHEY and SMNVEV (reference sequence). The CDR3 region has the DNA TGTGCCAGCAGTTACCGCTCCTTGGGCGATGAGCAGTTCTTC. Encoded protein: CASSYRSLGDEQFF.